Given below is one T cell receptor beta chain in context. Some clones are missing from TCRdb's copy, which holds only in-frame ones; the method was immunoSEQ multiplex PCR. The sample shows 2,100,000 or so clones, under 97% of them seen only once. This record belongs to a study of shared clonotypes between healthy human individuals. As for the study in general: Each donor contributed plates that comprised three CD4 naive, three CD4 memory, two CD8 naive and one CD8 memory.

CDR3 length: 15 residues. Losses at the gene ends were 11 bases for V and 4 bases for J; bases not matched to a gene: 12. Germline CDR1 and CDR2: MNHEY and SMNVEV (reference sequence). The rearrangement joins TRBV27 to TRBJ2-1; 9 bases agree with TRBD1. The sequenced sample consisted of naive CD4+ T cells sorted from blood. The subset was: CD45RA+ positively selected. This TCR was recovered from a man between 18 and 35 years old in good health. CDR3 DNA sequence: TGTGCCGCGAGTTCACCGGGACAGGGTTACAATGAGCAGTTCTTC. Protein: CAASSPGQGYNEQFF.